These 27 T cell receptor beta chains were sequenced from one sample in a study of T-cell memory formation after mild COVID-19. TCRdb re-called the 5' RACE reads with MiXCR, one entry per CDR3 protein. The profile covers hundreds of thousands of distinct CDR3 sequences, with about 15% appearing a single time and under 25% taken by the ten largest. The sequenced sample consisted of PBMCs or a T cell subset sorted from them (not recorded which). These receptors all stem from a man between 18 and 35 years old who had mild COVID-19 (a few samples of this study predate the infection). Cell type and time point are not known.

V gene TRBV9 combines with J gene TRBJ1-4; D call uncertain. This CDR3 is built from 16 residues. Trimming removed 4 bases at V and 8 bases at J, with 21 bases between. Germline values: CDR1 SGDLS, CDR2 YYNGEE. CDR3 coding DNA: TGTGCCAGCAGCCCCTCGGGAGGAGGAATGGCCGAAAAACTGTTTTTT. This translates into CASSPSGGGMAEKLFF.

The rearrangement links TRBV20-1 to TRBJ2-5, with TRBD2 matching 10 bases. The V segment lost 3 bases and the J segment 5 bases; nucleotides outside the gene matches: 3. This CDR3 has 13 amino acids. CDR1 is DFQATT and CDR2 is SNEGSKA in the germline V gene (reference sequence). This chain's CDR3 is CSASRTSGETQYF. For the CDR3, the DNA is TGCAGTGCTAGCAGGACTAGCGGTGAGACCCAGTACTTC.

The V gene is TRBV6-5, the J gene TRBJ1-3, with D perhaps matching TRBD1 (5 bases). The CDR3 consists of 17 residues. Germline loops: CDR1 MNHEY, CDR2 SVGAGI. V was shortened by 0 bases and J by 4 bases, with 16 bases between the two germline ends. The CDR3 reads CASSYSIQGPAGNTIYF. For the CDR3, the DNA is TGTGCCAGCAGTTACTCGATTCAGGGCCCGGCCGGAAACACCATATATTTT.

V is TRBV30 and J is TRBJ2-3; the D call may be TRBD1 or TRBD2 (5 bases each). Between the trimmed V and J ends, which lost 2 bases and 0 bases, there was a span of 12 bases. The CDR3 is 15 amino acids. CDR1 and CDR2 from the germline V gene are GTSNPN and SVGIG (reference sequence). The CDR3 loop is CAWSRGSRSTDTQYF. In DNA form, the CDR3 reads TGTGCCTGGAGTCGGGGCAGCCGAAGCACAGATACGCAGTATTTT.

J is TRBJ1-4 and V is TRBV7-2; 8 positions match TRBD1. The J segment lost 3 bases and the V segment lost 3 bases, leaving 3 bases of the junction unmatched. The CDR3 loop spans 15 amino acids. Germline CDR1 reads SGHTA; CDR2 reads FQGNSA. The CDR3 DNA reads as TGTGCCAGCAGCTTCCAGGGGGCAGCTAATGAAAAACTGTTTTTT. Translated: CASSFQGAANEKLFF. Combining the CDR3 with reference TRBV7-2 and TRBJ1-4 gives the whole variable domain GAGVSQSPSNKVTEKGKDVELRCDPISGHTALYWYRQSLGQGLEFLIYFQGNSAPDKSGLPSDRFSAERTGGSVSTLTIQRTQQEDSAVYLCASSFQGAANEKLFFGSGTQLSVL.

The gene calls are TRBV6-2 or TRBV6-3 and TRBJ2-5, with no clear D. The germline V gene has CDR1 MNHEY and CDR2 SVGEGT. With 6 bases removed from V and 2 bases from J, the gap between germline ends came to 7 bases. This CDR3 region has 12 residues. CDR3 coding DNA: TGTGCCAGCAGACCCCGGCAAGAGACCCAGTACTTC. It specifies CASRPRQETQYF.

This clonotype was detected only a few times. This chain joins TRBV7-2 and TRBJ1-2, with 11 nucleotides matching TRBD1. The germline gives CDR1 SGHTA, CDR2 FQGNSA. The CDR3 has 14 amino acids. V lost 6 bases and J lost 6; bases outside the gene matches: 6. CDR3 loop: CASRGTGGIHGYTF. DNA of the CDR3: TGTGCCAGCAGGGGGACAGGGGGGATCCATGGCTACACCTTC.

The chain carries TRBV6-5 and TRBJ1-5, with unresolved D. The CDR3 is made up of 17 amino acids. Germline CDR1 is MNHEY and CDR2 is SVGAGI. Deletions cut 0 bases from V and 2 bases from J, with 14 bases between. Here the CDR3 DNA reads TGTGCCAGCAGTTACTCGAAGAGCCTACAAGGCAATCAGCCCCAGCATTTT. It codes for CASSYSKSLQGNQPQHF.

This clonotype was picked up many times. This chain joins TRBV5-1 and TRBJ2-7; TRBD2 agrees at 8 bases. Germline V gene sequence: CDR1 SGHRS, CDR2 YFSETQ. V lost 4 bases and J lost 5; bases outside the gene matches: 11. The CDR3 extends over 15 amino acids. As DNA, the CDR3 is TGCGCCAGCAGCCCCCAGGGACTAGTCAGCCACGAGCAGTACGTC. Translation gives CASSPQGLVSHEQYV.

The J gene is TRBJ1-2, the V gene TRBV3-1; D unresolved. Germline CDR1 is LGHDT and CDR2 is YNNKEL (reference sequence). V was clipped by 1 base and J by 6 bases, with 6 bases between them. CDR3 length: 12 residues. The chain's CDR3 is CASSQGVDGYTF. The CDR3 nucleotides are TGTGCCAGCAGCCAAGGGGTAGATGGCTACACCTTC.

This clonotype was seen more than once but under ten times. V usage is TRBV7-8 and J usage is TRBJ2-3; TRBD2 matches at 12 bases. With 0 bases clipped from V and 4 bases from J, the junction kept 2 bases outside the gene matches. Per the germline V gene, CDR1 is SGHVS and CDR2 is FQNEAQ. This CDR3 region has 16 residues. CDR3 protein: CASSLAASGGADTQYF. For the CDR3, the DNA is TGTGCCAGCAGCTTAGCGGCTAGCGGGGGGGCAGATACGCAGTATTTT.

The rearrangement joins TRBV6-5 to TRBJ2-3; 8 bases agree with TRBD1. V was pared by 7 bases and J by 2 bases, with 5 bases of the junction left unmatched. The CDR3 loop spans 14 amino acids. In germline, CDR1 is MNHEY, CDR2 SVGAGI. The CDR3 DNA sequence: TGTGCCAGCAAACAGGGGGTTTTCACAGATACGCAGTATTTT. It specifies CASKQGVFTDTQYF.

This clonotype was counted a few times. The gene calls are TRBV7-8 and TRBJ2-1, with D perhaps matching TRBD1 (5 bases). Germline CDR1 and CDR2: SGHVS and FQNEAQ. V dropped 1 base and J dropped 2 bases, with 24 bases sitting between them. The CDR3 extends over 20 amino acids. The CDR3 loop is CASSLVQGRQAWGTYNEQFF. CDR3 coding DNA: TGTGCCAGCAGCTTAGTCCAGGGTCGGCAGGCCTGGGGAACCTACAATGAGCAGTTCTTC.

This clonotype was counted at least ten times. This chain links TRBV5-1 with TRBJ1-1; perhaps TRBD1 as D (6 bases). V dropped 4 bases and J dropped 2 bases, with 15 bases sitting between them. CDR3 length: 15 residues. Germline lookup yields CDR1 SGHRS and CDR2 YFSETQ. The CDR3 is CASSLRQARNTEAFF. The DNA of the CDR3 is TGCGCCAGCAGCCTCAGACAGGCGCGTAACACTGAAGCTTTCTTT. The variable domain in full, with the rest retrieved from reference TRBV5-1 and TRBJ1-1, is KAGVTQTPRYLIKTRGQQVTLSCSPISGHRSVSWYQQTPGQGLQFLFEYFSETQRNKGNFPGRFSGRQFSNSRSEMNVSTLELGDSALYLCASSLRQARNTEAFFGQGTRLTVV.

The rearrangement joins TRBV20-1 to TRBJ1-3; 11 positions agree with TRBD1. The trim removed 3 bases at V and 4 bases at J, leaving 5 bases unmatched. CDR3 length: 15 residues. Germline V lookup: CDR1 DFQATT, CDR2 SNEGSKA (reference sequence). The CDR3 sequence: CSASAGQGAGNTIYF. For the CDR3, the DNA is TGCAGTGCTAGCGCCGGACAGGGGGCGGGAAACACCATATATTTT.

This clonotype was picked up many times. The J gene is TRBJ2-7, the V gene TRBV4-1, with D perhaps given as TRBD1 or TRBD2 (5 bases each). This CDR3 contains 16 residues. V was trimmed by 1 base and J by 2 bases, leaving 15 bases between them. From germline, CDR1 is MGHRA and CDR2 YSYEKL. The CDR3 bases are TGCGCCAGCAGCCAAGGGGGCAGGGAGCTTACCTACGAGCAGTACTTC. Its translation: CASSQGGRELTYEQYF.

This clonotype has a handful of counts. V usage is TRBV6-6 and J usage is TRBJ1-6, with 8 nucleotides matching TRBD1. The length of the CDR3 is 13 residues. V shed 4 bases and J 7 bases; nucleotides not matched to a gene: 0. Germline V gene data show CDR1 as MNHNY and CDR2 as SVGAGI (reference sequence). The CDR3 DNA sequence: TGTGCCAGCAGTTGGACAGGGAATTCACCCCTCCACTTT. Translation gives CASSWTGNSPLHF.

This clonotype showed up just a few times. This rearrangement joins TRBV12-3 or TRBV12-4 to TRBJ2-2, with a possible D match to TRBD1 (6 bases). The CDR3 has 14 amino acids. V was trimmed by 6 bases and J by 4 bases, leaving 12 bases between them. This CDR3 is CASRQGRSTGELFF. The CDR3 nucleotides read TGTGCCAGCAGACAGGGACGTAGCACCGGGGAGCTGTTTTTT.

This clonotype was recorded many times. The chain has TRBV5-1 and TRBJ2-2; D gene uncertain. The V end lost 2 bases, the J end lost 4 bases, and 9 bases lay between the germline ends. Germline V gene sequence: CDR1 SGHRS, CDR2 YFSETQ. The CDR3 length is 14 residues. CDR3 sequence reads: CASSFVGTTGELFF. CDR3 nucleotide sequence: TGCGCCAGCAGCTTTGTAGGAACCACCGGGGAGCTGTTTTTT.

The chain joins TRBV11-1 to TRBJ2-5; 7 bases fit TRBD2. J gave up 3 bases and V 5 bases, and 6 bases lay outside the gene matches. The CDR3 contains 14 residues. Germline CDR1 SGHAT, CDR2 FQDESV (reference sequence). CDR3 protein: CASSPRLAEETQYF. As DNA, the CDR3 is TGTGCCAGCAGCCCACGGCTAGCGGAAGAGACCCAGTACTTC.

J is TRBJ2-1 and V is TRBV25-1; D not certain. The CDR3 totals 13 residues. From germline, CDR1 is MGHDK and CDR2 SYGVNS. V dropped 5 bases and J dropped 1 base, with 6 bases sitting between them. CDR3 in DNA: TGTGCCAGCAGTCGTCCTTCCTACAATGAGCAGTTCTTC. Translation gives CASSRPSYNEQFF.

The chain has TRBV20-1 and TRBJ1-5; the match to TRBD1 covers 8 bases. With V trimmed by 5 bases and J by 2 bases, 8 bases remained unmatched. Germline V CDR1 and CDR2: DFQATT, SNEGSKA (reference sequence). The CDR3 sequence is 15 residues long. This CDR3 is CSAGRTGKGNQPQHF. The CDR3 DNA reads as TGCAGTGCTGGCCGGACAGGGAAAGGCAATCAGCCCCAGCATTTT.

This clonotype was recorded a few times. The chain is built from TRBV6-2 or TRBV6-3 and TRBJ2-3, with TRBD2 identical over 10 bases. J was trimmed by 5 bases and V by 5 bases; bases with no gene match: 10. CDR1 is MNHEY and CDR2 is SVGEGT in the germline V gene. CDR3 length: 16 amino acids. This CDR3 reads CASSPRWLAGEDTQYF. The CDR3 DNA follows: TGTGCCAGCAGTCCCCGGTGGCTAGCGGGGGAAGATACGCAGTATTTT.

This clonotype turned up a few times. The chain carries TRBV28 and TRBJ2-1, with 9 bases aligning to TRBD2. This CDR3 contains 15 residues. Germline loops: CDR1 MDHEN, CDR2 SYDVKM. J gave up 3 bases and V 6 bases, and 6 bases lay outside the gene matches. In DNA, the CDR3 is TGTGCCAGCAGGCCCTCTAGCGGGGTCTACAATGAGCAGTTCTTC. It specifies CASRPSSGVYNEQFF.

V is TRBV7-9 and J is TRBJ2-7; possibly TRBD1 for D (6 bases). Germline CDR1 reads SEHNR; CDR2 reads FQNEAQ (reference sequence). CDR3 size: 14 residues. Trimming took 11 bases from V and 5 from J, leaving 22 bases between them. The CDR3 spells CAEQAGEGSDEQYF. The CDR3 region has the DNA TGTGCCGAACAGGCAGGGGAAGGTTCGGACGAGCAGTACTTC.

In this sample, this clonotype turned up a few times. The V call is TRBV15, the J call TRBJ1-1, with a weak D call TRBD1 (5 bases). This CDR3 region has 13 residues. V lost 5 bases to trimming and J lost 1 base, with 8 bases between them. Germline lookup yields CDR1 LNHNV and CDR2 YYDKDF (reference sequence). CDR3 DNA: TGTGCCACCAGCTCCGGGGCGAACACTGAAGCTTTCTTT. It specifies CATSSGANTEAFF.

This sequence joins TRBV4-1 and TRBJ2-7; D remains unclear. The CDR3 is 16 residues long. Germline lookup yields CDR1 MGHRA and CDR2 YSYEKL. Trimming took off 3 bases at V and 3 bases at J, with 18 bases between the two ends. The chain's CDR3 is CASSHPREREDYEQYF. The CDR3, as DNA: TGCGCCAGCAGCCACCCTCGAGAGCGAGAAGACTACGAGCAGTACTTC.